Included here is one T cell receptor beta chain sequence, with context. Its antigen is not yet known. Base qualities were left out, and no much larger clone turns up one base away. Whole blood was collected in K2EDTA tubes by collaborating institutions according to the institutions' own protocols. Collaborator samples were shipped for TCRbeta analysis as frozen whole blood, isolated PBMCs, or DNA extracted from either sample type. The sample is drawn from a study of blood T cell repertoires in COVID-19 (dated by TCRdb to about 2020). The study in broad terms: The collaborator samples originated in the United States, Italy and Spain and spanned the acute and convalescent phases of COVID-19. The prospective study material was composed of cDNA or gDNA derived from T cells, B-cell-depleted T cells, or PBMCs. Subjects who had been exposed to COVID-19, were actively infected with it, or had recovered from it provided the deeply sampled blood TCRbeta repertoires that made up the dataset. A freely available public database, intended as a resource for researchers studying the immune response to SARS-CoV-2, is where the repertoires were released. Samples were obtained from the ongoing ImmuneRACE study (first 160 participants) and from approximately 1,200 subjects provided by 6 global collaborators. Nearly every sample came with metadata listing a de-identified subject ID, COVID-19 status, age in years and sex. HLA class I and class II types, where available, came from metadata supplied by the sample provider rather than from assay-based typing.

Overall study outcomes, separate from this receptor: The quantity of clinical and demographic metadata differed by source and by participant and was supplied without curation.

The immunoSEQ Assay, a bias-controlled multiplex PCR, was used to amplify TCRbeta CDR3 regions from genomic DNA. The study's own analysis went as follows. Within the assay, amplification of reference gene primers was used to estimate how many nucleated cells each sample contained. Sequence reads were collapsed and filtered to measure the absolute abundance of every unique TCRbeta CDR3 rearrangement. For each sample, productive Simpson clonality was calculated by taking the square root of Simpson's diversity index across productive rearrangements. TCRdb mirrors the immuneACCESS table, restricted to in-frame sequences. Some clones are absent from its copies; in checked studies, under half trace to an unresolved V gene, and the reason for the others is unknown. Clone size and the V and J calls come from that table; the DNA yielded D and trimming. The sample table records 30,000 or so clones; almost 85% of these occur just once. 9% to 10% of the sample lies in the top ten.

The source material was peripheral blood. The source of this sequence is an elderly man with active COVID-19.

The CDR3 protein: CSASQGTSSGNTIYF. The bases are TGCAGTGCTAGTCAGGGGACCAGCTCTGGAAACACCATATATTTT. In this chain, TRBV20-1 is recombined with TRBJ1-3; TRBD1 is possibly the D segment (6 matching bases). Trimming costs V 3 bases and J 0 bases, and their ends lie 12 bases apart. The CDR3 spans 15 residues, from the cysteine through the phenylalanine. The sequence is cut down to CDR3 DNA, 45 bases in frame from base 1. CDR1 DFQATT and CDR2 SNEGSKA were looked up in the germline V gene (reference sequence).